The 27 T cell receptor beta chains in this list originate from one sample, sequenced in a study of ipilimumab plus nivolumab after autologous stem cell transplantation. Generated by immunoSEQ multiplex PCR, the TCRdb table keeps only in-frame clones and is missing some. The table shows about 20,000 clones, with just over 75% occurring only once. The specimen was PBMCs, collected in a trial of ipilimumab plus nivolumab as post-transplant consolidation. The receptor source for this set is a male donor with diffuse large B-cell lymphoma.

The chain recombines TRBV9 with TRBJ2-1; tentative D call: TRBD2 (6 bases). The CDR3 spans 16 residues. Germline loops: CDR1 SGDLS, CDR2 YYNGEE. V shed 4 bases and J shed 10 bases, with 24 bases lying between them. The CDR3 nucleotides read TGTGCCAGCAGCCCATCCGGGACTCTATCGTTGTGGGAGCAGTTCTTC. It codes for CASSPSGTLSLWEQFF.

V and J are TRBV30 and TRBJ1-1; D unresolved. V was trimmed by 2 bases and J by 0 bases, leaving 7 bases between them. From germline, CDR1 is GTSNPN and CDR2 SVGIG (reference sequence). CDR3 length: 13 amino acids. In DNA, the CDR3 is TGTGCCTGGAGTCTGGGTATGAACACTGAAGCTTTCTTT. Protein sequence: CAWSLGMNTEAFF.

The genes are TRBV6-4 and TRBJ2-5; 10 nucleotides line up with TRBD1. Looked up from germline, CDR1 is MRHNA and CDR2 is SNTAGT. The length of the CDR3 is 16 residues. J lost 4 bases, V lost 0 bases, and 5 bases had no gene match. The chain's CDR3 is CASSDSRDRGAETQYF. CDR3 nucleotides: TGTGCCAGCAGTGACTCGCGGGACAGGGGTGCAGAGACCCAGTACTTC.

The V call is TRBV19, the J call TRBJ1-1, with D hard to call. V was pared by 3 bases and J by 2 bases, with 7 bases between. The CDR3 contains 13 residues. The germline V gene has CDR1 LNHDA and CDR2 SQIVND (reference sequence). Written as DNA, the CDR3 is TGTGCCAGTAGTATCCAAACAAACACTGAAGCTTTCTTT. This sequence encodes CASSIQTNTEAFF.

This clone was seen a few times. The chain employs TRBV12-5 and TRBJ1-5, with 11 positions matching TRBD1. The V gene end was trimmed by 7 bases and the J gene end by 6 bases; junction bases not matched to a gene: 5. Germline CDR1 and CDR2: LGHNT and FRNRAP. There are 14 residues in the CDR3. CDR3 sequence: CASAPGQGGQPQHF. The DNA for the CDR3 is TGTGCTAGTGCACCGGGACAGGGGGGTCAGCCCCAGCATTTT. The variable domain in full, completed from reference TRBV12-5 and TRBJ1-5, reads DARVTQTPRHKVTEMGQEVTMRCQPILGHNTVFWYRQTMMQGLELLAYFRNRAPLDDSGMPKDRFSAEMPDATLATLKIQPSEPRDSAVYFCASAPGQGGQPQHFGDGTRLSIL.

As regards this clone: One end of the junction fails to match germline, which may point to a read error. The genes are TRBV13 and TRBJ1-1, with TRBD1 as a possible D gene (5 bases). The CDR3 loop spans 15 amino acids. Germline CDR1 reads PRHDT; CDR2 reads FYEKMQ (reference sequence). The DNA of the CDR3 is TGTGCCAGCAGCGTAGGAGAGGGGCTCTACGCTGAAGCTTTCTTT. Amino acids: CASSVGEGLYAEAFF.

The V call is TRBV19, the J call TRBJ1-6, with D possibly TRBD1 on 5 matching bases. Trimming shortened V by 6 bases and J by 6 bases, and 18 bases separated the two germline ends. Per germline, CDR1 LNHDA and CDR2 SQIVND (reference sequence). This CDR3 has 16 amino acids. CDR3 residues: CASSFEGTRPNSPLHF. The DNA of the CDR3 is TGTGCCAGTAGCTTTGAAGGGACGCGGCCTAATTCACCCCTCCACTTT.

The V and J genes are TRBV27 and TRBJ2-3; maybe TRBD2 (5 bases). Germline loops: CDR1 MNHEY, CDR2 SMNVEV (reference sequence). The CDR3 is 17 amino acids. With 6 bases removed from V and 0 bases from J, the gap between germline ends came to 19 bases. Here the CDR3 DNA reads TGTGCCAGCAGGGACCAATGGGGAGTGACTAGCACAGATACGCAGTATTTT. Protein: CASRDQWGVTSTDTQYF.

This sequence joins TRBV28 and TRBJ2-7; weak D call: TRBD2 (5 bases). The CDR3 covers 12 residues. V was trimmed by 4 bases and J by 6 bases, leaving 10 bases between them. From germline, CDR1 is MDHEN and CDR2 SYDVKM. Here the CDR3 DNA reads TGTGCCAGCAGTTCGTTACTAGGCGAGCAGTACTTC. This sequence encodes CASSSLLGEQYF.

This clone was observed a few times. The genes are TRBV5-1 and TRBJ1-2; the D gene is possibly TRBD1 (5 bases). There are 15 residues in the CDR3. CDR1 SGHRS and CDR2 YFSETQ come from the germline V gene. Between the trimmed V and J ends, which lost 0 bases and 7 bases, there was a span of 16 bases. CDR3 residues: CASSLAQGANIGYTF. The CDR3 nucleotides are TGCGCCAGCAGCTTGGCTCAGGGCGCGAATATTGGCTACACCTTC.

This clone was picked up a small number of times. The rearrangement links TRBV6-5 to TRBJ1-2; D ambiguous. The CDR3 spans 15 residues. Germline V gene lookup returns CDR1 MNHEY and CDR2 SVGAGI. The germline V and J ends were trimmed by 0 bases and 7 bases, with 15 bases remaining between them. CDR3 sequence reads: CASSYSATTTPGYTF. CDR3 DNA sequence: TGTGCCAGCAGTTACTCAGCCACTACCACTCCTGGCTACACCTTC.

V usage is TRBV5-4 and J usage is TRBJ1-1; D is unresolved. Germline CDR1 is SGHNT and CDR2 is YYREEE (reference sequence). The CDR3 covers 14 residues. Trimming removed 4 bases at V and 6 bases at J, with 16 bases between. CDR3 in amino acids: CASSPDFGFPEAFF. The CDR3 DNA is TGTGCCAGCAGCCCAGATTTCGGGTTCCCTGAAGCTTTCTTT.

This chain links TRBV13 with TRBJ2-7, with no clear D. From germline, CDR1 is PRHDT and CDR2 FYEKMQ (reference sequence). The ends were cut back, 4 bases at V and 3 bases at J, with 7 bases in the middle. This CDR3 is 12 amino acids long. CDR3 in amino acids: CASSYEHYEQYF. The DNA of the CDR3 is TGTGCCAGCAGCTACGAACACTACGAGCAGTACTTC.

The chain is built from TRBV5-3 and TRBJ2-2, with 8 bases fitting TRBD2. TRBV5-3 is designated an ORF whose function remains uncertain. The V and J ends lost 8 bases and 4 bases, in that order; junction bases with no gene match: 10. This CDR3 is built from 15 residues. CDR3 bases: TGTGCCAGCAGGTCGGGGGGGCTTGGCACCGGGGAGCTGTTTTTT. This encodes CASRSGGLGTGELFF.

This clone was observed a few times. The V gene is TRBV15, the J gene TRBJ1-3, with 7 bases identical to TRBD1. Germline V gene data show CDR1 as LNHNV and CDR2 as YYDKDF (reference sequence). CDR3 length: 15 amino acids. The V segment lost 0 bases and the J segment 4 bases; nucleotides outside the gene matches: 3. CDR3 residues: CATSRDRQGGNTIYF. In DNA, the CDR3 is TGTGCCACCAGCAGAGATCGACAGGGCGGAAACACCATATATTTT.

This rearrangement joins TRBV7-7 to TRBJ2-5; 11 bases line up with TRBD1. The CDR3 spans 15 residues. Trimming at V came to 0 bases and at J to 5 bases, leaving 2 bases not matched to a gene. From germline, CDR1 is SSHAT and CDR2 FNYEAQ (reference sequence). CDR3 sequence (DNA): TGTGCCAGCAGCTTAGCCGGACAGGGGGCCGAGACCCAGTACTTC. Encoded protein: CASSLAGQGAETQYF.

The DNA for the CDR3 is TGTGCCAGCGGCGGGGACAGGGAATTAGGCGCGGAAGCTTTCTTT. Protein product: CASGGDRELGAEAFF. V gene TRBV9 combines with J gene TRBJ1-1; 9 nucleotides align to TRBD1. Germline V gene lookup returns CDR1 SGDLS and CDR2 YYNGEE. CDR3 length: 15 amino acids. V lost 7 bases, J lost 8 bases, and 15 bases stayed unmatched.

The chain has TRBV6-1 and TRBJ1-5; D remains ambiguous. This CDR3 contains 14 residues. Per the germline V gene, CDR1 is MNHNS and CDR2 is SASEGT. V lost 4 bases and J 5 bases, leaving 12 bases between the germline ends. As DNA, the CDR3 is TGTGCCAGCAGTGCCCGGCAGGTTGATCAGCCCCAGCATTTT. Its translation is CASSARQVDQPQHF.

This sequence joins TRBV7-6 and TRBJ1-1; 8 nucleotides line up with TRBD1. Per the germline V gene, CDR1 is SGHVS and CDR2 is FNYEAQ. The CDR3 totals 14 residues. V gave up 2 bases and J gave up 4 bases; unmatched junction bases: 3. The CDR3 region has the DNA TGTGCCAGCAGCTTAAGGCAGGGGGCCACTGAAGCTTTCTTT. Protein: CASSLRQGATEAFF. The full variable domain, in which reference TRBV7-6 and TRBJ1-1 provide the parts outside the CDR3, is GAGVSQSPRYKVTKRGQDVALRCDPISGHVSLYWYRQALGQGPEFLTYFNYEAQQDKSGLPNDRFSAERPEGSISTLTIQRTEQRDSAMYRCASSLRQGATEAFFGQGTRLTVV.

The V and J genes are TRBV7-9 and TRBJ2-5; tentatively, D is TRBD2 (5 bases). Trimming took 7 bases from V and 1 from J, leaving 13 bases between them. The V gene's germline CDR1 is SEHNR and CDR2 FQNEAQ (reference sequence). The CDR3 extends over 14 amino acids. The CDR3 DNA reads TGTGCCAGCAAAGCTAGCTGGGCCCAAGAGACCCAGTACTTC. It encodes CASKASWAQETQYF.

The chain is built from TRBV7-2 and TRBJ2-7; 9 nucleotides line up with TRBD2. Germline V CDR1 and CDR2: SGHTA, FQGNSA. The CDR3 has 16 residues. The junction had 12 bases not matched to a gene; V was cut back by 6 bases and J by 3 bases. The CDR3 DNA reads TGTGCCAGCAGGCCGCGCCACGGGACTAGCATCTACGAGCAGTACTTC. As protein: CASRPRHGTSIYEQYF. The complete variable domain, with remaining parts taken from reference TRBV7-2 and TRBJ2-7, reads GAGVSQSPSNKVTEKGKDVELRCDPISGHTALYWYRQSLGQGLEFLIYFQGNSAPDKSGLPSDRFSAERTGGSVSTLTIQRTQQEDSAVYLCASRPRHGTSIYEQYFGPGTRLTVT.

This clone was counted a few times. The CDR3 sequence: CASSEGGTYGYTF. The CDR3 DNA reads TGTGCCAGCAGTGAGGGGGGGACCTATGGCTACACCTTC. The chain uses TRBV6-1 and TRBJ1-2; weak D call: TRBD1 (5 bases). Germline loops: CDR1 MNHNS, CDR2 SASEGT. With 3 bases removed from V and 4 bases from J, the gap between germline ends came to 9 bases. The CDR3 loop spans 13 amino acids.

V is TRBV4-2 and J is TRBJ1-3; 9 nucleotides align to TRBD1. Germline V CDR1 and CDR2: LGHNA, YNFKEQ. Trimming cost V 0 bases and J 0 bases; bases outside gene matches: 6. This CDR3 has 18 amino acids. The CDR3 loop reads CASSQDWGTGLSGNTIYF. The CDR3 nucleotides read TGTGCCAGCAGCCAAGATTGGGGGACAGGGCTCTCTGGAAACACCATATATTTT.

This chain uses TRBV4-1 with TRBJ2-7; TRBD1 might be the D (6 bases). Trimming stripped 3 bases from V and 3 bases from J, with 15 bases between. There are 15 residues in the CDR3. In germline, CDR1 is MGHRA, CDR2 YSYEKL. CDR3 residues: CASSQPGTRFYEQYF. CDR3 in DNA: TGCGCCAGCAGCCAGCCCGGGACACGCTTCTACGAGCAGTACTTC.

The gene calls are TRBV11-2 and TRBJ2-7, with 7 bases fitting TRBD2. The junction had 3 bases not matched to a gene; V was cut back by 1 base and J by 3 bases. The germline V gene encodes CDR1 SGHAT and CDR2 FQNNGV. The CDR3 is 14 residues long. The chain's CDR3 is CASSLVRGDYEQYF. CDR3 sequence (DNA): TGTGCCAGCAGCTTAGTTCGGGGGGACTACGAGCAGTACTTC.

This rearrangement joins TRBV28 to TRBJ2-6; TRBD1 matches 7 bases. The CDR3 is 15 amino acids. The ends lost 5 bases at V and 2 bases at J; junction bases unmatched: 3. CDR1 and CDR2 from the germline V gene are MDHEN and SYDVKM. CDR3 nucleotide sequence: TGTGCCAGCAGTGAAACAGGGGCTGGGGCCAACGTCCTGACTTTC. This sequence encodes CASSETGAGANVLTF.

This clone was counted once. The rearrangement joins TRBV5-4 to TRBJ2-5; perhaps TRBD2 as D (7 bases). Germline V gene lookup returns CDR1 SGHNT and CDR2 YYREEE (reference sequence). V shed 2 bases and J shed 1 base, with 12 bases lying between them. The CDR3 is 15 residues long. CDR3 sequence (DNA): TGTGCCAGCAGCTTACAGGGAGGGGGCCAAGAGACCCAGTACTTC. Protein: CASSLQGGGQETQYF.